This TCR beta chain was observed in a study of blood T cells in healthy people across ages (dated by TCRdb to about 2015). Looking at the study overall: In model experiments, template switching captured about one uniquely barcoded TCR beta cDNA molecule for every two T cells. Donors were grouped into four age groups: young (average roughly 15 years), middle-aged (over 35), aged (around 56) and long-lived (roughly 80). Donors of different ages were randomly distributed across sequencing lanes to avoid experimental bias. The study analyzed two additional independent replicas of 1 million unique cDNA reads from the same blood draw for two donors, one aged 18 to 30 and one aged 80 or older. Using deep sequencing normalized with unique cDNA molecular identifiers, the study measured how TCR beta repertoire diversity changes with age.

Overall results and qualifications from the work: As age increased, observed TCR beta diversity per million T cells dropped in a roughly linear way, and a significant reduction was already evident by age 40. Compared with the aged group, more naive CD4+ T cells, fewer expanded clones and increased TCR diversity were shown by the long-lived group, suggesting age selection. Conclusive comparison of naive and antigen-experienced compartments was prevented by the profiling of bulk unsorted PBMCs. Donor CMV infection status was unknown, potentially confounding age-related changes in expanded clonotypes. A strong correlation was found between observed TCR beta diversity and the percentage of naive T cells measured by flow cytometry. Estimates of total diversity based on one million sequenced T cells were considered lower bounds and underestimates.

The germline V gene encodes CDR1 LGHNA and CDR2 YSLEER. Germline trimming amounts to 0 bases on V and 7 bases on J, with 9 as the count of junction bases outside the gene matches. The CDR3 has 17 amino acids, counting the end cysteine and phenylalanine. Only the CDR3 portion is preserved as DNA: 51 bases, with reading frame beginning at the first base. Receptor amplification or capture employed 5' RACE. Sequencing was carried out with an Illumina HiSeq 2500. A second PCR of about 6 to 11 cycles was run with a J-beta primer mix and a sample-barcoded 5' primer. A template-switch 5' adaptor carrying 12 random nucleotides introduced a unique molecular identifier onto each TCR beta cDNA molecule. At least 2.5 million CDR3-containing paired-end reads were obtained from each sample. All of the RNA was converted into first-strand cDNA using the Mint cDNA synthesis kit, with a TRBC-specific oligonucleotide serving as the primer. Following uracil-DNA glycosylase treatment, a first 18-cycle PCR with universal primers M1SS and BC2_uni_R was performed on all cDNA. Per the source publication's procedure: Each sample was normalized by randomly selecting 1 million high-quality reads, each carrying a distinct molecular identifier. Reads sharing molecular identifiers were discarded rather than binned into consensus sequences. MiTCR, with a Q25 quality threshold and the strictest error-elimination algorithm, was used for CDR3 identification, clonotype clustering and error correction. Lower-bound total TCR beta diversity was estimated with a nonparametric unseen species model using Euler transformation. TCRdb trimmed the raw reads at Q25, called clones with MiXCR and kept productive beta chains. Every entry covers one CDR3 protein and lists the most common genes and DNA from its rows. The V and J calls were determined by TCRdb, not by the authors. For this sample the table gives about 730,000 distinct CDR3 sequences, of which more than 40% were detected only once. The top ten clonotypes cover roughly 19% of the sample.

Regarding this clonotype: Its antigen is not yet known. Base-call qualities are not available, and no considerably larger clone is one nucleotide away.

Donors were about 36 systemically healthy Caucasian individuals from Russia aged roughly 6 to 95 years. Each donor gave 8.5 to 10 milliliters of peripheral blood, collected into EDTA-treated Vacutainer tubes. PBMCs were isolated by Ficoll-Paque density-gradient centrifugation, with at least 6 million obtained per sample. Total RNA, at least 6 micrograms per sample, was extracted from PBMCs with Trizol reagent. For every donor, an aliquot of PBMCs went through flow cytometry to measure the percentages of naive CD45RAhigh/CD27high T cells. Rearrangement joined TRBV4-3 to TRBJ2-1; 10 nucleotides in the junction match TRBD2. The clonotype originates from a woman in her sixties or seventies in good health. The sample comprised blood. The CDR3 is CASSQDLPSGRRNEQFF. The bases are TGCGCCAGCAGCCAAGATCTCCCTAGCGGGAGAAGGAATGAGCAGTTCTTC.